One and the same sample provided the 17 T cell receptor beta chains below, sequenced in a study of OX40 agonist ivuxolimab in advanced cancers. Profiled with immunoSEQ multiplex PCR; TCRdb holds only in-frame clones, not every one. The sample yields 51,000 or so clones, about four fifths seen once. The sequencing used CD4+ or CD8+ T cells sorted from blood, collected in a trial of the OX40 agonist ivuxolimab. The receptors come from an adult with an advanced solid tumor such as melanoma, head and neck, liver or kidney cancer.

The genes are TRBV6-4 and TRBJ1-1; a possible D gene is TRBD1 (5 bases). Germline V gene sequence: CDR1 MRHNA, CDR2 SNTAGT. V was trimmed by 4 bases and J by 7 bases, leaving 13 bases between them. CDR3 length: 13 amino acids. As DNA, the CDR3 is TGTGCCAGCAGTGGCCTGGTGGGGGGTGAAGCTTTCTTT. Its translation: CASSGLVGGEAFF.

V gene TRBV2 combines with J gene TRBJ2-2, with 7 bases aligning to TRBD1. V gave up 7 bases and J gave up 4 bases; unmatched junction bases: 3. The V gene's germline CDR1 is SNHLY and CDR2 FYNNEI. There are 13 residues in the CDR3. The CDR3 DNA reads TGTGCCAGCACCCACAGGGGCACCGGGGAGCTGTTTTTT. It translates to CASTHRGTGELFF. The variable domain in full, completed from reference TRBV2 and TRBJ2-2, reads EPEVTQTPSHQVTQMGQEVILRCVPISNHLYFYWYRQILGQKVEFLVSFYNNEISEKSEIFDDQFSVERPDGSNFTLKIRSTKLEDSAMYFCASTHRGTGELFFGEGSRLTVL.

This clone was observed a few times. The chain carries TRBV7-8 and TRBJ2-5, with D possibly called TRBD1 or TRBD2 (5 bases each). This CDR3 is 13 amino acids long. Germline CDR1 reads SGHVS; CDR2 reads FQNEAQ. With 1 base removed from V and 3 bases from J, the gap between germline ends came to 6 bases. The CDR3 DNA reads as TGTGCCAGCAGCTTAGGGGGGAAAGAGACCCAGTACTTC. Its protein is CASSLGGKETQYF.

Points on this clone: The same CDR3 also results from other DNA sequences found in this sample. J is TRBJ1-2 and V is TRBV29-1; weak D call: TRBD1 (5 bases). The CDR3 loop spans 12 amino acids. Trimming stripped 6 bases from V and 1 base from J, with 9 bases between. Per the germline V gene, CDR1 is SQVTM and CDR2 is ANQGSEA. In nucleotides, the CDR3 is TGCAGCGTGGGGACTGATAACTATGGCTACACCTTC. As protein: CSVGTDNYGYTF.

The rearrangement links TRBV18 to TRBJ2-2; 8 bases are shared with TRBD2. The CDR3 extends over 17 amino acids. Germline trimming cut 1 base from V and 5 bases from J; bases unmatched to any gene: 9. In germline, CDR1 is KGHSH, CDR2 LQKENI. CDR3 in amino acids: CASSPRLGAGDTGELFF. The CDR3 DNA follows: TGTGCCAGCTCACCACGGCTAGGAGCGGGAGATACCGGGGAGCTGTTTTTT. Combining the CDR3 with reference TRBV18 and TRBJ2-2 gives the whole variable domain NAGVMQNPRHLVRRRGQEARLRCSPMKGHSHVYWYRQLPEEGLKFMVYLQKENIIDESGMPKERFSAEFPKEGPSILRIQQVVRGDSAAYFCASSPRLGAGDTGELFFGEGSRLTVL.

The chain recombines TRBV5-4 with TRBJ2-5; D is perhaps TRBD2 (6 bases). This CDR3 has 15 residues. The germline V and J ends were trimmed by 0 bases and 3 bases, with 12 bases remaining between them. The germline V gene encodes CDR1 SGHNT and CDR2 YYREEE (reference sequence). The CDR3 protein is CASSLGGITKETQYF. CDR3 bases: TGTGCCAGCAGCTTGGGCGGGATTACCAAAGAGACCCAGTACTTC.

This clone was seen more than once but under ten times. V gene TRBV9 combines with J gene TRBJ1-5; weak D call: TRBD1 (6 bases). The V end lost 5 bases, the J end lost 0 bases, and 9 bases lay between the germline ends. The germline gives CDR1 SGDLS, CDR2 YYNGEE. The CDR3 extends over 14 amino acids. The CDR3 sequence: CASSTTGSNQPQHF. CDR3 nucleotides: TGTGCCAGCAGTACGACAGGTAGCAATCAGCCCCAGCATTTT.

V gene TRBV2 combines with J gene TRBJ2-7; D remains unclear. The CDR3 extends over 14 amino acids. Trimming left V 5 bases short and J 4 bases short, with 15 bases between. Germline V gene lookup returns CDR1 SNHLY and CDR2 FYNNEI. Written as DNA, the CDR3 is TGTGCCAGCAGTCCCCCGTCCCCCCCTTACGAGCAGTACTTC. It translates to CASSPPSPPYEQYF. The full variable domain, in which reference TRBV2 and TRBJ2-7 provide the parts outside the CDR3, is EPEVTQTPSHQVTQMGQEVILRCVPISNHLYFYWYRQILGQKVEFLVSFYNNEISEKSEIFDDQFSVERPDGSNFTLKIRSTKLEDSAMYFCASSPPSPPYEQYFGPGTRLTVT.

V gene TRBV30 combines with J gene TRBJ1-1; TRBD1 is a possible D gene (6 bases). The CDR3 sequence is 14 residues long. The germline V gene encodes CDR1 GTSNPN and CDR2 SVGIG (reference sequence). Trimming shortened V by 3 bases and J by 6 bases, and 17 bases separated the two germline ends. This CDR3 reads CAWRGTGSAAEAFF. The DNA of the CDR3 is TGTGCCTGGAGGGGAACAGGGTCTGCGGCTGAAGCTTTCTTT.

This chain uses TRBV6-5 with TRBJ1-1; D remains ambiguous. The V end lost 5 bases, the J end lost 1 base, and 11 bases lay between the germline ends. The CDR3 is 14 amino acids. Germline loops: CDR1 MNHEY, CDR2 SVGAGI. CDR3 nucleotides: TGTGCCAGCAGTACCGATACGTGGAACACTGAAGCTTTCTTT. Its protein is CASSTDTWNTEAFF.

This clone was detected a few times. The J gene is TRBJ1-1, the V gene TRBV6-5; 10 nucleotides match TRBD1. Germline V gene data show CDR1 as MNHEY and CDR2 as SVGAGI. The CDR3 length is 16 residues. Trimming removed 0 bases from V and 4 bases from J; junction bases left unmatched: 5. CDR3: CASSYSRRTGGTEAFF. In DNA form, the CDR3 reads TGTGCCAGCAGTTACTCGAGACGGACAGGGGGCACTGAAGCTTTCTTT.

This rearrangement joins TRBV9 to TRBJ2-3; TRBD2 agrees at 11 bases. CDR1 and CDR2 from the germline V gene are SGDLS and YYNGEE. V lost 2 bases and J lost 8; bases outside the gene matches: 7. This CDR3 has 15 residues. In DNA form, the CDR3 reads TGTGCCAGCAGCGTCCCGCTAGCGGGAGGAGGTACGCAGTATTTT. This sequence encodes CASSVPLAGGGTQYF.

The genes are TRBV6-5 and TRBJ2-3; the D is unclear. The ends were cut back, 3 bases at V and 1 base at J, with 8 bases in the middle. This CDR3 comprises 14 residues. The germline V gene has CDR1 MNHEY and CDR2 SVGAGI. CDR3 nucleotides: TGTGCCAGCAGTTATCAGGCTCGCACAGATACGCAGTATTTT. It encodes CASSYQARTDTQYF.

This rearrangement joins TRBV20-1 to TRBJ1-2, with D possibly being TRBD1 (6 bases). This CDR3 has 11 amino acids. Germline CDR1 DFQATT, CDR2 SNEGSKA (reference sequence). The CDR3 nucleotides read TGCAGCGTGGACAGTGTCTATGGCTACACCTTC. It codes for CSVDSVYGYTF.

The genes are TRBV11-3 and TRBJ2-5; D remains unclear. There are 13 residues in the CDR3. The germline gives CDR1 SGHNT, CDR2 YENEEA. Trimming took 0 bases from V and 5 from J, leaving 7 bases between them. This chain's CDR3 is CASSLDRTETQYF. CDR3 DNA: TGTGCCAGCAGCTTAGATCGGACGGAGACCCAGTACTTC.

V usage is TRBV6-8 and J usage is TRBJ2-7; D is perhaps TRBD2 (6 bases). Germline values: CDR1 MNHGY, CDR2 SAAAGT. The CDR3 has 11 residues. In DNA, the CDR3 is TGTGTAGCGGTTTCAACCTACGAGCAGTACTTC. Translating it yields CVAVSTYEQYF.

This chain links TRBV5-1 with TRBJ1-2; a weak D match, TRBD1 (5 bases). CDR3 length equals 15 residues. Per germline, CDR1 SGHRS and CDR2 YFSETQ. V was pared by 4 bases and J by 8 bases, with 21 bases between. The CDR3 nucleotides are TGCGCCAGCAGCCAATCAGGGCGGGCCGCAACGGGCTACACCTTC. This encodes CASSQSGRAATGYTF.